This T cell receptor beta chain was sequenced in a study of blood T cell repertoires in COVID-19. Background on the study: Acute and convalescent COVID-19 specimens originated in the United States, Italy and Spain. From T cells, B-cell-depleted T cells, or PBMCs came the material, which was cDNA or gDNA.

CDR1 SGHNT and CDR2 YYREEE come from the germline V gene (reference sequence). This CDR3 is 17 amino acids long. J gave up 0 bases and V 2 bases, and 7 bases lay outside the gene matches. In the authors' workflow: Reference gene primer amplification yielded estimated nucleated cell counts. The repertoire was sequenced with immunoSEQ multiplex PCR; TCRdb's copy has only in-frame clones and lacks some. From that table come the V and J calls and clone size; the DNA was used to work out D and trimming. This sample has about 130,000 clones, with about 79% found just once. Sequences were obtained from peripheral blood. This receptor was identified in a woman of 80 years or more with acute or convalescent COVID-19. The chain carries TRBV5-4 and TRBJ2-3; TRBD2 agrees at 9 bases. DNA of the CDR3: TGTGCCAGCAGCTTTAATAGCGGGGGAACCAGCACAGATACGCAGTATTTT. It encodes CASSFNSGGTSTDTQYF.